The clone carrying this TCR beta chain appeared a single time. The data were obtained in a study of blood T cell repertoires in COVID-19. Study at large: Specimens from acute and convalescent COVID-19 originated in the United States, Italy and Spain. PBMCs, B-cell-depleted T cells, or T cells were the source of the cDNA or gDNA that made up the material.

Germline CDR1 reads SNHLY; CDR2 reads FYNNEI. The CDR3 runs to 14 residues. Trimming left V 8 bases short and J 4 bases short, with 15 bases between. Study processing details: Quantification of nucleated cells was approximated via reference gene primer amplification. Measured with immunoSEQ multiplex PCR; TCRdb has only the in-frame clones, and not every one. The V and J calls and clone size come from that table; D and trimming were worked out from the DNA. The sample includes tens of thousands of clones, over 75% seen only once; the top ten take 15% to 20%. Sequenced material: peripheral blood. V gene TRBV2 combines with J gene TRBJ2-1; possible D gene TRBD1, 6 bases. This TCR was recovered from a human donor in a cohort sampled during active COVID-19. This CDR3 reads CASRPLGTYNEQFF. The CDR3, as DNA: TGTGCCAGCCGCCCCCTAGGGACATACAATGAGCAGTTCTTC.